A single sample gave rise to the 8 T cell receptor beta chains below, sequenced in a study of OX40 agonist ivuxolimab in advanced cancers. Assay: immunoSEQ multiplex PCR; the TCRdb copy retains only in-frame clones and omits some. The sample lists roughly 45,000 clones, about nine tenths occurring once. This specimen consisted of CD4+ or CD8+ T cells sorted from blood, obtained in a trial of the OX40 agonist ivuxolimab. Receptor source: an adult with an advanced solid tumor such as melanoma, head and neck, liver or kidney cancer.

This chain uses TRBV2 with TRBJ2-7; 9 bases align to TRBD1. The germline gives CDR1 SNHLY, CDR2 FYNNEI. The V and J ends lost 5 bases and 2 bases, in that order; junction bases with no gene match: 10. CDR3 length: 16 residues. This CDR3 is CASSPGTGKLTYEQYV. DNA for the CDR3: TGTGCCAGCAGTCCCGGGACAGGGAAACTCACCTACGAGCAGTACGTC.

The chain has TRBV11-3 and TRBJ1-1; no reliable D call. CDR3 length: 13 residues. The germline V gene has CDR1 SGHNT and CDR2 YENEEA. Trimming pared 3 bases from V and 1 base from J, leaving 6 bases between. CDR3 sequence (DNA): TGTGCCAGCAGCTTTGGGGAGAACACTGAAGCTTTCTTT. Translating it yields CASSFGENTEAFF.

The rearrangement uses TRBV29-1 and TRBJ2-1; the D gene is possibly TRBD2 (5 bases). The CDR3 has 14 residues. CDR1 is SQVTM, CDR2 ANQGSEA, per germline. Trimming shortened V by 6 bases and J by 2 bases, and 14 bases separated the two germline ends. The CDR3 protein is CSVDAGVPYNEQFF. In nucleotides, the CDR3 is TGCAGCGTGGACGCGGGTGTCCCCTACAATGAGCAGTTCTTC.

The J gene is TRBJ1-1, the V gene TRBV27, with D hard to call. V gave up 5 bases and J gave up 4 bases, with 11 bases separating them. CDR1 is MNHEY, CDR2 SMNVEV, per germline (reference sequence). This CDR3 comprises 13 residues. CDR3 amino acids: CASSIGLSTEAFF. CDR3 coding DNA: TGTGCCAGCAGTATCGGCCTTAGCACTGAAGCTTTCTTT.

Written as DNA, the CDR3 is TGTGCCAGCAGCTTACGGGCCTCAGAGACCCAGTACTTC. Protein sequence: CASSLRASETQYF. V gene TRBV11-2 combines with J gene TRBJ2-5, with D hard to call. Trimming removed 2 bases at V and 4 bases at J, with 8 bases between. Per the germline V gene, CDR1 is SGHAT and CDR2 is FQNNGV. The CDR3 loop spans 13 amino acids.

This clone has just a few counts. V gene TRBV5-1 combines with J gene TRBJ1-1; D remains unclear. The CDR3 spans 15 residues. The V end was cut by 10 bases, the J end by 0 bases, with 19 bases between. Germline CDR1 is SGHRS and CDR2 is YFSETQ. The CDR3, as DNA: TGCGCCTCGGCTTCCGGGGTAGGATTGAACACTGAAGCTTTCTTT. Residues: CASASGVGLNTEAFF. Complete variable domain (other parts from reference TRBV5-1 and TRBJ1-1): KAGVTQTPRYLIKTRGQQVTLSCSPISGHRSVSWYQQTPGQGLQFLFEYFSETQRNKGNFPGRFSGRQFSNSRSEMNVSTLELGDSALYLCASASGVGLNTEAFFGQGTRLTVV.

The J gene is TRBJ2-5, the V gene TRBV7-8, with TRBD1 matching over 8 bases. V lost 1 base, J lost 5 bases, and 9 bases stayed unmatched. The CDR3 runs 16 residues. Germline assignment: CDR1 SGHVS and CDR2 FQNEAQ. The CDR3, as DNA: TGTGCCAGCAGCTTAGTACTACAGGGGGAGAGGGAGACCCAGTACTTC. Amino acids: CASSLVLQGERETQYF.

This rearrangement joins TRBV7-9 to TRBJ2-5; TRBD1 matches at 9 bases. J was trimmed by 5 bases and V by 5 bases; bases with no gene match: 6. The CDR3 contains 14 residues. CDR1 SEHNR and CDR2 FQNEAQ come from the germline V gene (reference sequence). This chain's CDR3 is CASSPQGAGETQYF. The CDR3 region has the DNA TGTGCCAGCAGCCCACAGGGGGCAGGGGAGACCCAGTACTTC.